Each of the 31 T cell receptor beta chains below was sequenced from the same sample in a study of shared clonotypes between healthy human individuals. Data came from immunoSEQ multiplex PCR; TCRdb stores just in-frame clones and leaves some out. The table lists about 1 million clones, around four fifths of them singletons. Sequencing was performed on memory CD4+ T cells sorted from blood. Subset noted: CD45RA-negative fraction. The receptors were sampled from a young man in good health.

The CDR3 sequence: CASSLPGRGQETQYF. Written as DNA, the CDR3 is TGTGCCAGCAGTCTCCCTGGGCGGGGGCAAGAGACCCAGTACTTC. J is TRBJ2-5 and V is TRBV28, with 7 bases matching TRBD2. The CDR3 has 15 amino acids. Germline CDR1 reads MDHEN; CDR2 reads SYDVKM. Trimming removed 5 bases from V and 2 bases from J; junction bases left unmatched: 8.

The CDR3 reads CAWSTGQAGTQYF. The CDR3 DNA reads as TGTGCCTGGAGTACGGGACAGGCGGGGACCCAGTACTTC. The chain joins TRBV30 to TRBJ2-5; 8 bases align to TRBD1. The CDR3 runs 13 residues. J gave up 7 bases and V 2 bases, and 6 bases lay outside the gene matches. The germline V gene encodes CDR1 GTSNPN and CDR2 SVGIG (reference sequence). Full variable domain (remainder filled in from reference TRBV30 and TRBJ2-5): SQTIHQWPATLVQPVGSPLSLECTVEGTSNPNLYWYRQAAGRGLQLLFYSVGIGQISSEVPQNLSASRPQDRQFILSSKKLLLSDSGFYLCAWSTGQAGTQYFGPGTRLLVL.

The CDR3 DNA sequence: TGTGCCAGTAGTACTCACAGCGGGGGCACAGATACGCAGTATTTT. Translation gives CASSTHSGGTDTQYF. The V gene is TRBV19, the J gene TRBJ2-3; 7 bases map to TRBD2. V was clipped by 4 bases and J by 1 base; unmatched bases: 5. CDR1 and CDR2 from the germline V gene are LNHDA and SQIVND (reference sequence). This CDR3 is 15 amino acids long.

The chain is built from TRBV30 and TRBJ2-3, with D uncertain. Germline V gene sequence: CDR1 GTSNPN, CDR2 SVGIG (reference sequence). The CDR3 is made up of 12 amino acids. V lost 3 bases and J lost 4, with 8 bases in between. CDR3 in amino acids: CAWSQTADTQYF. The CDR3 bases are TGTGCCTGGAGCCAGACGGCAGATACGCAGTATTTT.

The rearrangement joins TRBV15 to TRBJ2-6; D unclear. Germline V CDR1 and CDR2: LNHNV, YYDKDF (reference sequence). Trimming cost V 0 bases and J 3 bases, with 9 bases left between them. The CDR3 consists of 16 residues. The CDR3 reads CATSRDPGGGANVLTF. The CDR3 nucleotides are TGTGCCACCAGCAGAGATCCGGGTGGTGGGGCCAACGTCCTGACTTTC.

The chain has TRBV6-5 and TRBJ1-1, with D perhaps TRBD1 (6 bases). V lost 2 bases and J lost 6, with 13 bases in between. This CDR3 comprises 14 residues. Per germline, CDR1 MNHEY and CDR2 SVGAGI. The CDR3 protein is CASSYTGPDAEAFF. CDR3 nucleotide sequence: TGTGCCAGCAGTTACACAGGGCCGGACGCTGAAGCTTTCTTT.

This rearrangement joins TRBV28 to TRBJ2-5, with D possibly TRBD2 on 6 matching bases. The CDR3 contains 15 residues. Per germline, CDR1 MDHEN and CDR2 SYDVKM. V was shortened by 7 bases and J by 5 bases, with 20 bases between the two germline ends. The CDR3 DNA reads TGTGCCAGCACCCTTAGCCGGACTAAGGTCGAGACCCAGTACTTC. Translating it yields CASTLSRTKVETQYF.

The chain carries TRBV5-4 and TRBJ2-7; 7 bases line up with TRBD2. The CDR3 contains 18 residues. The V gene's germline CDR1 is SGHNT and CDR2 YYREEE (reference sequence). Trimming at V came to 3 bases and at J to 1 base, leaving 16 bases not matched to a gene. The CDR3 here is CASSSHPSSGIGSYEQYF. CDR3 bases: TGTGCCAGCAGCTCCCATCCTTCAAGCGGGATAGGTTCCTACGAGCAGTACTTC.

On this clone: Other DNA variants within this sample encode the same CDR3. The chain is built from TRBV18 and TRBJ2-5; unclear D gene. Trimming took off 2 bases at V and 2 bases at J, with 6 bases between the two ends. The germline CDR1 and CDR2 sequences are KGHSH and LQKENI. The CDR3 length is 13 residues. CDR3 residues: CASSPGLQETQYF. The CDR3 DNA reads as TGTGCCAGCTCACCAGGTTTGCAAGAGACCCAGTACTTC.

The genes are TRBV6-6 and TRBJ2-3; D possibly corresponds to TRBD2 (7 bases). Germline assignment: CDR1 MNHNY and CDR2 SVGAGI (reference sequence). This CDR3 has 15 amino acids. Trimming took 0 bases from V and 9 from J, leaving 16 bases between them. The CDR3 DNA sequence: TGTGCCAGCAGTTACTCGACGGGGGGCGGGCTGACGCAGTATTTT. Amino acids: CASSYSTGGGLTQYF.

This chain joins TRBV10-3 and TRBJ2-2; D is unclear. The length of the CDR3 is 13 residues. Germline loops: CDR1 ENHRY, CDR2 SYGVKD. V was cut by 7 bases and J by 2 bases, with 8 bases left in between. Here the CDR3 reads CAITGRNTGELFF. The CDR3 region has the DNA TGTGCCATCACGGGTCGTAACACCGGGGAGCTGTTTTTT.

There are a few counts of this clone. V gene TRBV6-1 combines with J gene TRBJ2-2; TRBD1 matches at 7 bases. CDR3 length: 14 residues. Germline assignment: CDR1 MNHNS and CDR2 SASEGT. V gave up 6 bases and J gave up 4 bases; unmatched junction bases: 5. The CDR3 sequence is CASSQQGPTGELFF. In DNA, the CDR3 is TGTGCCAGCAGCCAACAGGGGCCCACCGGGGAGCTGTTTTTT.

The chain combines TRBV6-5 with TRBJ2-2; D is unclear. V lost 0 bases, J lost 6 bases, and 11 bases lay in between. There are 15 residues in the CDR3. Germline V gene data show CDR1 as MNHEY and CDR2 as SVGAGI. CDR3 bases: TGTGCCAGCAGTTACTCGAGGCTTGGGGCCGGGGAGCTGTTTTTT. Translation: CASSYSRLGAGELFF.

The chain uses TRBV5-1 and TRBJ2-5; 8 bases align to TRBD2. V lost 0 bases to trimming and J lost 9 bases; unmatched junction nucleotides: 7. This CDR3 has 14 amino acids. In germline, CDR1 is SGHRS, CDR2 YFSETQ. CDR3 sequence (DNA): TGCGCCAGCAGCTTGGGAGGGACCGGGGGGGCCCAGTACTTC. Translating it yields CASSLGGTGGAQYF.

The V gene is TRBV19, the J gene TRBJ2-2; 7 positions match TRBD1. CDR1 and CDR2 from the germline V gene are LNHDA and SQIVND (reference sequence). Trimming cost V 6 bases and J 6 bases; bases outside gene matches: 16. The CDR3 consists of 17 residues. This CDR3 is CASRAWDSPILAGELFF. The CDR3 bases are TGTGCCAGTAGGGCCTGGGACAGCCCAATACTCGCCGGGGAGCTGTTTTTT. Drawing the rest from reference TRBV19 and TRBJ2-2, the complete variable domain is DGGITQSPKYLFRKEGQNVTLSCEQNLNHDAMYWYRQDPGQGLRLIYYSQIVNDFQKGDIAEGYSVSREKKESFPLTVTSAQKNPTAFYLCASRAWDSPILAGELFFGEGSRLTVL.

The V call is TRBV7-9, the J call TRBJ1-6, with D perhaps TRBD1 (6 bases). This CDR3 contains 16 residues. Germline CDR1 is SEHNR and CDR2 is FQNEAQ (reference sequence). V lost 4 bases, J lost 7 bases, and 17 bases lay in between. The CDR3 reads CASSYLYREGNSPLHF. In DNA, the CDR3 is TGTGCCAGCAGCTACCTCTACAGGGAAGGCAATTCACCCCTCCACTTT.

This rearrangement joins TRBV5-1 to TRBJ2-3; the D gene is possibly TRBD2 (5 bases). This CDR3 is built from 15 residues. The germline gives CDR1 SGHRS, CDR2 YFSETQ. Trimming took off 0 bases at V and 5 bases at J, with 13 bases between the two ends. The CDR3 is CASSLDGGEGDTQYF. The CDR3 region has the DNA TGCGCCAGCAGCTTGGATGGCGGAGAGGGAGATACGCAGTATTTT.

The genes are TRBV5-1 and TRBJ1-2; 12 nucleotides line up with TRBD1. The germline V gene encodes CDR1 SGHRS and CDR2 YFSETQ. With V trimmed by 3 bases and J by 6 bases, 12 bases remained unmatched. The CDR3 is 17 residues long. The CDR3 region has the DNA TGCGCCAGCAGCTCCGACGGGACAGGGGGCACTCTAGATGGCTACACCTTC. It translates to CASSSDGTGGTLDGYTF.

The DNA of the CDR3 is TGTGCCAGCAGTGTTACTGGCAGGGCCACCGGGGAGCTGTTTTTT. Encoded protein: CASSVTGRATGELFF. The V call is TRBV2, the J call TRBJ2-2; tentatively, D is TRBD1 (5 bases). This CDR3 is 15 amino acids long. Trimming stripped 4 bases from V and 4 bases from J, with 13 bases between. Germline CDR1 and CDR2: SNHLY and FYNNEI.

A remark on this clone: The sample carries other DNA sequences with the same CDR3. The chain recombines TRBV2 with TRBJ2-2; D is uncertain. The CDR3 has 13 residues. The germline V gene encodes CDR1 SNHLY and CDR2 FYNNEI. The germline V and J ends were trimmed by 4 bases and 1 base, with 4 bases remaining between them. CDR3 in DNA: TGTGCCAGCAGTGCTGAGAACACCGGGGAGCTGTTTTTT. Translation: CASSAENTGELFF.

This clone was detected a few times. The chain employs TRBV7-9 and TRBJ1-1, with D perhaps TRBD1 (5 bases). The CDR3 is made up of 13 amino acids. CDR1 SEHNR and CDR2 FQNEAQ come from the germline V gene (reference sequence). The V end was cut by 5 bases, the J end by 7 bases, with 14 bases between. The CDR3 DNA is TGTGCCAGCAGCGTCGGGACGGTGGATGAAGCTTTCTTT. It encodes CASSVGTVDEAFF.

The genes are TRBV19 and TRBJ2-1; D might be TRBD2 (6 bases). CDR3 size: 13 residues. Germline values: CDR1 LNHDA, CDR2 SQIVND (reference sequence). Trimming left V 5 bases short and J 10 bases short, with 15 bases between. The CDR3 DNA reads as TGTGCCAGTAGTCCATTTCGGACTACGGAGCAGTTCTTC. It specifies CASSPFRTTEQFF.

The CDR3: CASSFPGTGELFF. CDR3 nucleotide sequence: TGTGCCAGCAGCTTCCCCGGCACCGGGGAGCTGTTTTTT. V is TRBV7-8 and J is TRBJ2-2; no firm D call. CDR3 length: 13 amino acids. CDR1 and CDR2 (germline): SGHVS, FQNEAQ. V was trimmed by 3 bases and J by 4 bases, leaving 6 bases between them.

V usage is TRBV11-2 and J usage is TRBJ2-5; D remains ambiguous. Germline CDR1 SGHAT, CDR2 FQNNGV. V was clipped by 1 base and J by 5 bases, with 8 bases between them. The CDR3 runs to 13 residues. The CDR3 loop reads CASSLGLRETQYF. As DNA, the CDR3 is TGTGCCAGCAGCTTAGGGCTACGGGAGACCCAGTACTTC.

The gene calls are TRBV6-6 and TRBJ2-1; 7 nucleotides agree with TRBD2. Germline CDR1 reads MNHNY; CDR2 reads SVGAGI (reference sequence). Trimming cost V 2 bases and J 9 bases; bases outside gene matches: 10. The CDR3 has 15 residues. CDR3 sequence: CASSYIGGSSGEQFF. The CDR3 coding sequence is TGTGCCAGCAGTTACATCGGCGGGAGCTCTGGTGAGCAGTTCTTC.

This chain connects TRBV30 to TRBJ1-3; TRBD1 agrees at 7 bases. Germline-derived CDR1 and CDR2 are GTSNPN and SVGIG (reference sequence). V lost 7 bases, J lost 2 bases, and 8 bases stayed unmatched. The CDR3 loop spans 14 amino acids. The CDR3 coding sequence is TGTGCCTCAAACAGGGGAGGCCCTGGAAACACCATATATTTT. Translated, it gives CASNRGGPGNTIYF.

The rearrangement uses TRBV7-9 and TRBJ1-2; D ambiguous. V lost 4 bases and J lost 0, with 12 bases in between. The CDR3 has 15 residues. The germline V gene has CDR1 SEHNR and CDR2 FQNEAQ (reference sequence). The CDR3 DNA reads as TGTGCCAGCAGCTATTGGGCCCAAGCTAACTATGGCTACACCTTC. Amino acids: CASSYWAQANYGYTF.

The genes are TRBV5-1 and TRBJ2-2; 7 positions agree with TRBD2. Germline CDR1 and CDR2: SGHRS and YFSETQ. Trimming took 2 bases from V and 5 from J; bases not matched to a gene: 3. CDR3 size: 14 residues. CDR3 DNA sequence: TGCGCCAGCAGCTTTTGGCGGGGGACCGGGGAGCTGTTTTTT. This sequence encodes CASSFWRGTGELFF.

The CDR3 nucleotides are TGTGCCTGGAGTCCCTCGGGGGCCCAAGAGACCCAGTACTTC. As protein: CAWSPSGAQETQYF. The rearrangement uses TRBV30 and TRBJ2-5; D is possibly TRBD1 or TRBD2 (6 bases each). CDR3 length equals 14 residues. V gave up 2 bases and J gave up 1 base, with 11 bases separating them. From germline, CDR1 is GTSNPN and CDR2 SVGIG (reference sequence).

The chain combines TRBV9 with TRBJ1-2; 8 bases match TRBD1. The length of the CDR3 is 14 residues. The germline CDR1 and CDR2 sequences are SGDLS and YYNGEE. With 5 bases clipped from V and 8 bases from J, the junction kept 11 bases outside the gene matches. The CDR3 DNA reads TGTGCCAGCAGAACCGGGACAGGAACCGTCGGCTACACCTTC. It codes for CASRTGTGTVGYTF.

V and J are TRBV2 and TRBJ2-5; maybe TRBD1 (8 bases). The V gene's germline CDR1 is SNHLY and CDR2 FYNNEI. V shed 4 bases and J shed 0 bases, with 15 bases lying between them. The CDR3 consists of 16 residues. The DNA for the CDR3 is TGTGCCAGCAGTGCGGGGGGACAGGTGTACCAAGAGACCCAGTACTTC. Protein sequence: CASSAGGQVYQETQYF.